Below are 17 T cell receptor beta chains sequenced from a single sample in a study of T cells in Graves' hyperthyroidism and ophthalmopathy (dated by TCRdb to between 2019 and 2020). The method was multiplex PCR. The instrument was an Illumina HiSeq 2000. TCR beta CDR3 regions were amplified from RNA transcripts. For the first round of RT-PCR on the TCR CDR3, the HTBI primer set was used together with the Qiagen OneStep RT-PCR kit. TCRdb trimmed the raw reads at Q25, called clones with MiXCR and kept productive beta chains. Rows with a matching CDR3 protein are joined into one entry that keeps the most common DNA and genes. In all, the sample holds approximately 480,000 distinct CDR3 sequences, and less than 25% of those were seen once. The ten largest make up about 25% of the sample. The sample comprised blood. Source of these receptors: a man aged 18 to 30 with Graves' hyperthyroidism.

The V gene is TRBV2, the J gene TRBJ2-7; D may be TRBD1 or TRBD2 (5 bases each). The V end lost 5 bases, the J end lost 3 bases, and 11 bases lay between the germline ends. Germline-derived CDR1 and CDR2 are SNHLY and FYNNEI. The CDR3 contains 13 residues. CDR3 in DNA: TGTGCCAGCAGTCGGGACGGAGACTACGAGCAGTACTTC. Its protein is CASSRDGDYEQYF.

The chain carries TRBV12-3 or TRBV12-4 and TRBJ2-4; maybe TRBD2 (5 bases). Between the trimmed V and J ends, which lost 7 bases and 0 bases, there was a span of 19 bases. The CDR3 contains 17 residues. CDR3 nucleotide sequence: TGTGCCAGCACCTACGGAAGTAGGAGGATAGCCAAAAACATTCAGTACTTC. It encodes CASTYGSRRIAKNIQYF.

This clonotype was recorded at least ten times. The J gene is TRBJ1-2, the V gene TRBV15; 9 bases line up with TRBD1. The CDR3 loop spans 14 amino acids. Unmatched junction bases numbered 3, after V lost 0 bases and J lost 7 bases. Germline CDR1 reads LNHNV; CDR2 reads YYDKDF (reference sequence). In nucleotides, the CDR3 is TGTGCCACCAGCAGAGAACAGGGGGCAGGTGGCTACACCTTC. The encoded protein is CATSREQGAGGYTF.

This chain joins TRBV12-3 or TRBV12-4 and TRBJ1-1, with a tentative D call TRBD1 (5 bases). Trimming removed 6 bases from V and 4 bases from J, with 15 bases in between. This CDR3 comprises 14 residues. CDR3 amino acids: CASSWGVSATEAFF. The CDR3, as DNA: TGTGCCAGCAGCTGGGGGGTATCGGCCACTGAAGCTTTCTTT.

The rearrangement links TRBV7-2 to TRBJ2-6; maybe TRBD1 (7 bases). The CDR3 extends over 18 amino acids. Germline CDR1 SGHTA, CDR2 FQGNSA. With 1 base removed from V and 9 bases from J, the gap between germline ends came to 22 bases. In DNA form, the CDR3 reads TGTGCCAGCAGCTTAGGGCAGGGGGGTATTCTGTTGGTCAACGTCCTGACTTTC. Amino acids: CASSLGQGGILLVNVLTF. Drawing the rest from reference TRBV7-2 and TRBJ2-6, the complete variable domain is GAGVSQSPSNKVTEKGKDVELRCDPISGHTALYWYRQSLGQGLEFLIYFQGNSAPDKSGLPSDRFSAERTGGSVSTLTIQRTQQEDSAVYLCASSLGQGGILLVNVLTFGAGSRLTVL.

The J gene is TRBJ1-3, the V gene TRBV6-1; D is unresolved. The germline V gene has CDR1 MNHNS and CDR2 SASEGT. The CDR3 extends over 13 amino acids. Trimming shortened V by 1 base and J by 4 bases, and 5 bases separated the two germline ends. The CDR3 protein is CASSEEEGNTIYF. The CDR3 DNA reads TGTGCCAGCAGTGAAGAGGAGGGAAACACCATATATTTT.

The chain has TRBV10-3 and TRBJ1-5, with D hard to call. The CDR3 runs 15 residues. The V gene lost 5 bases and the J gene lost 5 bases, with 16 bases spanning the gap. Germline V lookup: CDR1 ENHRY, CDR2 SYGVKD. CDR3 in DNA: TGTGCCATCAGTCCGTCCGGTCAATTGGATCAGCCCCAGCATTTT. It codes for CAISPSGQLDQPQHF.

This clonotype was recorded many times. The V call is TRBV7-2, the J call TRBJ1-3; no definite D call. V lost 5 bases, J lost 4 bases, and 6 bases lay in between. The germline CDR1 and CDR2 sequences are SGHTA and FQGNSA. This CDR3 spans 12 amino acids. As DNA, the CDR3 is TGTGCCAGCAGCCGACCGGGAAACACCATATATTTT. Translation: CASSRPGNTIYF. The full variable domain, in which reference TRBV7-2 and TRBJ1-3 provide the parts outside the CDR3, is GAGVSQSPSNKVTEKGKDVELRCDPISGHTALYWYRQSLGQGLEFLIYFQGNSAPDKSGLPSDRFSAERTGGSVSTLTIQRTQQEDSAVYLCASSRPGNTIYFGEGSWLTVV.

Concerning this clonotype itself: This sequence may be a read error, since a much larger clone differs from it by one base. The chain has TRBV11-1 and TRBJ1-1; no definite D call. CDR3 length equals 16 residues. Germline V gene sequence: CDR1 SGHAT, CDR2 FQDESV (reference sequence). The CDR3 sequence is CASSLLRREGKTEACF. CDR3 nucleotide sequence: TGTGCCAGCAGCTTATTAAGGCGTGAAGGCAAGACTGAAGCTTGCTTT.

A note on this clonotype: Its ends do not fully match the called genes, so a read error is possible. The chain links TRBV2 to TRBJ2-5, with 7 bases lining up with TRBD2. Germline CDR1 SNHLY, CDR2 FYNNEI. This CDR3 has 14 amino acids. CDR3 coding DNA: TGTGTCAGCAGTGAGAGACTAGCAGTCGAGACCCAGTACTTC. It codes for CVSSERLAVETQYF.

V and J are TRBV28 and TRBJ2-7, with 7 bases aligning to TRBD1. Germline V CDR1 and CDR2: MDHEN, SYDVKM. This CDR3 spans 15 amino acids. V lost 4 bases and J lost 1; bases outside the gene matches: 7. This CDR3 reads CASSSPGTASYEQYF. CDR3 DNA: TGTGCCAGCAGTTCCCCCGGGACAGCGTCCTACGAGCAGTACTTC.

This clonotype has just one count. The chain combines TRBV12-3 or TRBV12-4 with TRBJ2-7; TRBD1 agrees at 10 bases. CDR3 length: 15 amino acids. J lost 4 bases, V lost 5 bases, and 8 bases had no gene match. In nucleotides, the CDR3 is TGTGCCAGCAGTCCGCCCGGGACAGGGGTTTACGAGCAGTACTTC. This gives the protein CASSPPGTGVYEQYF.

This clonotype occurred many times. The chain is built from TRBV2 and TRBJ1-5, with D possibly being TRBD1 (5 bases). CDR3 length equals 14 residues. Germline-derived CDR1 and CDR2 are SNHLY and FYNNEI. V dropped 7 bases and J dropped 5 bases, with 15 bases sitting between them. The CDR3 loop reads CASNLRGGDQPQHF. In DNA form, the CDR3 reads TGTGCCAGCAATCTGAGGGGCGGGGATCAGCCCCAGCATTTT.

This clonotype showed up just a few times. The chain is built from TRBV11-2 and TRBJ1-1, with no clear D. Germline V gene data show CDR1 as SGHAT and CDR2 as FQNNGV. This CDR3 region has 12 residues. V lost 5 bases and J 10 bases, leaving 14 bases between the germline ends. CDR3 nucleotides: TGTGCCAGCAGCGGGATAGGGAAACGAGCTTTCTTT. Protein: CASSGIGKRAFF.

This clonotype has at least ten counts. The chain joins TRBV28 to TRBJ1-1; D is undetermined. The germline gives CDR1 MDHEN, CDR2 SYDVKM. V lost 3 bases, J lost 4 bases, and 9 bases lay in between. The CDR3 contains 13 residues. CDR3 nucleotides: TGTGCCAGCAGTTTCGGCCAAGTCACTGAAGCTTTCTTT. Its translation is CASSFGQVTEAFF.

This clonotype was picked up a small number of times. The genes are TRBV11-3 and TRBJ2-4, with TRBD2 identical over 8 bases. CDR1 and CDR2 from the germline V gene are SGHNT and YENEEA. V trimming: 5 bases; J trimming: 8 bases; junction bases outside the gene matches: 11. This CDR3 has 15 amino acids. CDR3 coding DNA: TGTGCCAGCAGCCCTGGTCGGGGGGGGGAGGACATTCAGTACTTC. Its protein is CASSPGRGGEDIQYF.

This clonotype was recorded a few times. The V gene is TRBV5-5, the J gene TRBJ2-7; the match to TRBD1 covers 11 bases. The CDR3 has 14 residues. The V and J ends lost 4 bases and 5 bases, in that order; junction bases with no gene match: 5. Per germline, CDR1 SGHKS and CDR2 YYEKEE (reference sequence). CDR3 in amino acids: CASSIRDRGNEQYF. Here the CDR3 DNA reads TGTGCCAGCAGCATCCGGGACAGGGGGAACGAGCAGTACTTC.